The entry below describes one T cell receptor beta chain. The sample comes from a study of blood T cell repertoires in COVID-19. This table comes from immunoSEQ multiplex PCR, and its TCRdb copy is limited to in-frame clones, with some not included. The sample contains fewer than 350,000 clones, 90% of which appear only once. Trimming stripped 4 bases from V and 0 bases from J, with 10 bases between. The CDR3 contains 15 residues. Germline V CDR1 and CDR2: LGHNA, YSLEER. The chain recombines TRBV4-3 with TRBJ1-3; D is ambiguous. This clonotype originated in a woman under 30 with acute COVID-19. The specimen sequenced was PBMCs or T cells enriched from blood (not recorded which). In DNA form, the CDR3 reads TGCGCCAGCAGCCCTAAGTTCTACTCTGGAAACACCATATATTTT. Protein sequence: CASSPKFYSGNTIYF.